The 4 T cell receptor beta chains in this list originate from one sample, sequenced in a study of blood T cell repertoires in COVID-19. TCRdb's copy holds only in-frame clones and misses some; the assay was immunoSEQ multiplex PCR. The sample carries 130,000 to 150,000 clones, approximately 91% recorded once. Source material: peripheral blood. Every receptor here comes from a human donor in a cohort sampled during active COVID-19.

This rearrangement joins TRBV4-1 to TRBJ1-1; 10 bases map to TRBD1. This CDR3 spans 17 amino acids. Per the germline V gene, CDR1 is MGHRA and CDR2 is YSYEKL. With V trimmed by 0 bases and J by 5 bases, 9 bases remained unmatched. The CDR3 bases are TGCGCCAGCAGCCAAGATTTGAGGTCGGACAGGGGGACTGAAGCTTTCTTT. Encoded protein: CASSQDLRSDRGTEAFF.

The J gene is TRBJ1-6, the V gene TRBV7-2; D not certain. Germline V gene sequence: CDR1 SGHTA, CDR2 FQGNSA. There are 16 residues in the CDR3. Trimming stripped 5 bases from V and 0 bases from J, with 11 bases between. The CDR3 sequence is CASSTPQSSYNSPLHF. CDR3 coding DNA: TGTGCCAGCAGCACCCCACAGAGCTCCTATAATTCACCCCTCCACTTT.

CDR3 bases: TGTGCCACCCACGACGGCGGGGTATCCAACGATGGCTACACCTTC. It is translated as CATHDGGVSNDGYTF. The chain couples TRBV19 to TRBJ1-2; no definite D call. Germline V CDR1 and CDR2: LNHDA, SQIVND (reference sequence). Trimming took off 10 bases at V and 6 bases at J, with 24 bases between the two ends. CDR3 length: 15 amino acids.

This chain uses TRBV7-2 with TRBJ2-1; 7 bases map to TRBD2. In germline, CDR1 is SGHTA, CDR2 FQGNSA. This CDR3 is built from 16 residues. J gave up 5 bases and V 2 bases, and 9 bases lay outside the gene matches. The CDR3 loop is CASSLTTSSQDNEQFF. CDR3 coding DNA: TGTGCCAGCAGCTTAACGACTAGCTCCCAAGACAATGAGCAGTTCTTC.